Shown below are 5 T cell receptor beta chains from a single sample sequenced in a study of somatic mutations in cytotoxic T cells in rheumatoid arthritis (dated by TCRdb to the late 2010s). Libraries were built with the immunoSEQ multiplex PCR assay. TCRdb stores this immuneACCESS table with in-frame sequences only. Part of the clones is absent; in the studies checked, under half of the shortfall reflects unresolved V genes, and no reason is known for the rest. This sample gives about 6,700 clones in total; approximately 72% of them show up just once. The leading ten clones occupy 37% of the sample. Specimen: CD8+ T cells sorted from blood. The receptors originated from a woman aged 55-69 years in good health.

The chain employs TRBV30 and TRBJ2-7, with 8 nucleotides matching TRBD2. The V segment lost 8 bases and the J segment 1 base; nucleotides outside the gene matches: 10. The germline V gene has CDR1 GTSNPN and CDR2 SVGIG (reference sequence). This CDR3 contains 14 residues. This CDR3 is CAGTVTGGSYEQYF. CDR3 DNA sequence: TGTGCCGGGACTGTAACGGGGGGGTCCTACGAGCAGTACTTC.

This rearrangement joins TRBV11-2 to TRBJ2-1; 12 nucleotides match TRBD2. With 1 base clipped from V and 8 bases from J, the junction kept 3 bases outside the gene matches. The CDR3 spans 15 residues. The V gene's germline CDR1 is SGHAT and CDR2 FQNNGV. Here the CDR3 reads CASSLALAGGYEQFF. The CDR3 nucleotides read TGTGCCAGCAGCTTAGCACTAGCGGGGGGTTATGAGCAGTTCTTC.

J is TRBJ1-6 and V is TRBV28; TRBD1 matches 9 bases. The CDR3 has 14 residues. With 7 bases clipped from V and 11 bases from J, the junction kept 9 bases outside the gene matches. Germline assignment: CDR1 MDHEN and CDR2 SYDVKM. Written as DNA, the CDR3 is TGTGCCAGCAATTCGGACAGGGGTTTGACACCCCTCCACTTT. Protein: CASNSDRGLTPLHF.

The V call is TRBV25-1, the J call TRBJ2-5, with TRBD1 identical over 9 bases. From germline, CDR1 is MGHDK and CDR2 SYGVNS. This CDR3 has 14 amino acids. Trimming at V came to 2 bases and at J to 5 bases, leaving 3 bases not matched to a gene. As DNA, the CDR3 is TGTGCCAGCAGTGAAGACAGGGGGTGGGAGACCCAGTACTTC. Translating it yields CASSEDRGWETQYF.

The rearrangement joins TRBV25-1 to TRBJ1-5; D call uncertain. The V end was cut by 10 bases, the J end by 4 bases, with 17 bases between. The length of the CDR3 is 14 residues. Germline CDR1 reads MGHDK; CDR2 reads SYGVNS. CDR3 coding DNA: TGTGCCAACTACTACCGGCTTGGGAATCAGCCCCAGCATTTT. Its protein product is CANYYRLGNQPQHF. The complete variable domain, with remaining parts taken from reference TRBV25-1 and TRBJ1-5, reads EADIYQTPRYLVIGTGKKITLECSQTMGHDKMYWYQQDPGMELHLIHYSYGVNSTEKGDLSSESTVSRIRTEHFPLTLESARPSHTSQYLCANYYRLGNQPQHFGDGTRLSIL.